This T cell receptor beta chain was sequenced during a study of a mutant IDH1 vaccine in newly diagnosed glioma. Study overall: Patients were started on vaccination 4-6 weeks after radiotherapy alone, or with temozolomide cycles. Those enrolled had earlier been treated with radiotherapy, temozolomide, or both, mostly both.

In regard to this clone: Its antigen is not known.

Repertoires were generated with immunoSEQ multiplex PCR, while TCRdb's copy carries only in-frame clones and drops some. This table has 35,000 to 50,000 clones, about 80% appearing once. The V end lost 3 bases, the J end lost 5 bases, and 10 bases lay between the germline ends. Per the germline V gene, CDR1 is LNHDA and CDR2 is SQIVND (reference sequence). The CDR3 is made up of 13 amino acids. Time point specified: week 35, safety follow-up. Every vaccination contained 300 ug of the mutant IDH1 20-mer peptide and was paired with topical imiquimod. Eight vaccinations went to patients in weeks 1, 3, 5, 7, 11, 15, 19, 23.

This chain uses TRBV19 with TRBJ1-1; weak D call: TRBD1 (5 bases). The sample was PBMCs, taken from a glioma patient whose treatment included an IDH1 peptide vaccine. The TCR comes from a woman aged 45 to 65 with glioma. CDR3 sequence reads: CASSIRGETEAFF. DNA for the CDR3: TGTGCCAGTAGTATCCGAGGGGAAACTGAAGCTTTCTTT.